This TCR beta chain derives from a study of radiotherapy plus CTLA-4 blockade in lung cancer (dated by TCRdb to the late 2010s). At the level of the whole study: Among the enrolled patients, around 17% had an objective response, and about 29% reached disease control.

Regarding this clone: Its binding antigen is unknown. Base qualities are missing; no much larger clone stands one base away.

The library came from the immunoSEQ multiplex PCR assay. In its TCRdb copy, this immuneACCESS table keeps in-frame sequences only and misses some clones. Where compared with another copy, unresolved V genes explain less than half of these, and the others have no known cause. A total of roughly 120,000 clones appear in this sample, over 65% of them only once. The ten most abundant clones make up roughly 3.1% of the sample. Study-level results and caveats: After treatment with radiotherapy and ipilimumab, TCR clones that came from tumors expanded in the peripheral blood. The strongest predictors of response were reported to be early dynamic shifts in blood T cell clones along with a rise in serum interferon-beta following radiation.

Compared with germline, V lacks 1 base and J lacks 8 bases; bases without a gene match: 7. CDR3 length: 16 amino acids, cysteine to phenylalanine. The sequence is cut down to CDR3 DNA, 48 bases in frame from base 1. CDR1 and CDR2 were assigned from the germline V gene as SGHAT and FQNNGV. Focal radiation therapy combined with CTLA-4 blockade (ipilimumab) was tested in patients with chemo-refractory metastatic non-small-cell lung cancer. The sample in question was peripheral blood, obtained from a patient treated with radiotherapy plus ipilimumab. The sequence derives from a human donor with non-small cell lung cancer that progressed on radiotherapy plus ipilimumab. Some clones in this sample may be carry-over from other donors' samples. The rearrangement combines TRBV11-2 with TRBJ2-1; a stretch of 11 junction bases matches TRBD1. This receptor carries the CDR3 CASSLAGQGAQYEQFF. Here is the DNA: TGTGCCAGCAGCTTAGCAGGACAGGGGGCACAATATGAGCAGTTCTTC.